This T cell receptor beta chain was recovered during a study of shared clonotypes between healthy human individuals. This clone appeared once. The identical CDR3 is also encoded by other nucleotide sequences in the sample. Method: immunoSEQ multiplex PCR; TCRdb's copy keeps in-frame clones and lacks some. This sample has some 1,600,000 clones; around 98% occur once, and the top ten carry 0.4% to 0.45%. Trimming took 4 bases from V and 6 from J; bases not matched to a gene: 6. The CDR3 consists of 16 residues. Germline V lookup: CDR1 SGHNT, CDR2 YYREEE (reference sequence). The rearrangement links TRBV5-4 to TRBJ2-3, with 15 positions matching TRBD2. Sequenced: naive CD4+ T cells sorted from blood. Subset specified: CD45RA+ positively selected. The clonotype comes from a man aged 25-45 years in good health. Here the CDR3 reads CASSLGLAGGADTQYF. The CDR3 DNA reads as TGTGCCAGCAGCCTAGGACTAGCGGGAGGGGCGGATACGCAGTATTTT.